This passage covers 2 T cell receptor beta chains from one sample sequenced in a study of response to subunit inactivated influenza vaccine. TCRdb passed the RT-PCR reads through MiXCR, listing each CDR3 protein once. In the table there are 650,000 to 800,000 distinct CDR3 sequences, more than 11% of which are singletons. The sample in question was PBMCs from blood, obtained about 14 days before vaccination. These receptors were collected from a man in his forties or fifties who received an inactivated influenza vaccine.

The chain links TRBV24-1 to TRBJ2-1; weak D call: TRBD1 (6 bases). Germline CDR1 is KGHDR and CDR2 is SFDVKD. V was pared by 6 bases and J by 0 bases, with 11 bases between. CDR3 length: 15 residues. In nucleotides, the CDR3 is TGTGCCACCAGTAAAAACAGGGTCTCCTACAATGAGCAGTTCTTC. Its translation is CATSKNRVSYNEQFF.

The CDR3 region is CAIPARADNEQFF. CDR3 nucleotide sequence: TGTGCCATACCCGCCAGGGCGGACAATGAGCAGTTCTTC. The chain joins TRBV10-3 to TRBJ2-1; D might be TRBD1 (5 bases). Deletions cut 9 bases from V and 5 bases from J, with 14 bases between. Germline V gene lookup returns CDR1 ENHRY and CDR2 SYGVKD. The CDR3 is made up of 13 amino acids.